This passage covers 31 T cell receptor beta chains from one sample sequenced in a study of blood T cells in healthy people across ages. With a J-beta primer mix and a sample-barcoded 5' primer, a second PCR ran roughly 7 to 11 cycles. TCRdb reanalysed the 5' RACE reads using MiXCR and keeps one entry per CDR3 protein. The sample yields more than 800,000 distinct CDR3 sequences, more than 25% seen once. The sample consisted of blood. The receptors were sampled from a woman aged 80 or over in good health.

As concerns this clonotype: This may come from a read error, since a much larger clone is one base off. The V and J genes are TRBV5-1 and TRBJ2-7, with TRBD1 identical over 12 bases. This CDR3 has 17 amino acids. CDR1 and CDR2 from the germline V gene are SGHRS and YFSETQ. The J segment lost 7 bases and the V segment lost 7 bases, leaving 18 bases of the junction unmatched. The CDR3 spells CASGLKPPGQGAGEQYF. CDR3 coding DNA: TGCGCCAGCGGTCTAAAGCCCCCGGGACAGGGGGCCGGTGAGCAGTACTTC.

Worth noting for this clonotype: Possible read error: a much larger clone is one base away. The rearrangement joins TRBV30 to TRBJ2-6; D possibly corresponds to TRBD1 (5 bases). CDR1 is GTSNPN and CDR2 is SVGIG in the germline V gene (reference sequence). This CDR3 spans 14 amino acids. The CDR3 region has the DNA TGTGCCTGGAGTAGGACCTCTGGGGCCAACGTCCTGATTTTC. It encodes CAWSRTSGANVLIF.

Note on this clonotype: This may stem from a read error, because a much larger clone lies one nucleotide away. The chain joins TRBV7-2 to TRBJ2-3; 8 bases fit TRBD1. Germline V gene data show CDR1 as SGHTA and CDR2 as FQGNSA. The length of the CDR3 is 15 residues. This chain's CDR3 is CASSARDRSTDTRYF. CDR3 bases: TGTGCCAGCAGCGCCCGGGACAGGAGCACAGATACGCGGTATTTT.

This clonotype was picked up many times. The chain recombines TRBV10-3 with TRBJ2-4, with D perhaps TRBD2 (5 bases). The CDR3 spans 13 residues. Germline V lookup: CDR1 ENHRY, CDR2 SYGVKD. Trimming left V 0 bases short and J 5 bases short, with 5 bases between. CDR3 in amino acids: CAISESRENIQYF. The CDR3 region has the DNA TGTGCCATCAGTGAGTCGAGGGAAAACATTCAGTACTTC.

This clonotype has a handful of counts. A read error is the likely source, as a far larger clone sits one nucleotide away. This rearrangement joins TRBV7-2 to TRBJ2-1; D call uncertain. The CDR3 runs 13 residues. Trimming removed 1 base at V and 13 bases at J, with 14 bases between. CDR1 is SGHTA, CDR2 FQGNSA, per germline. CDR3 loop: CASSLGVQETQFF. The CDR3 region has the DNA TGTGCCAGCAGCTTAGGCGTGCAAGAGACCCAGTTCTTC.

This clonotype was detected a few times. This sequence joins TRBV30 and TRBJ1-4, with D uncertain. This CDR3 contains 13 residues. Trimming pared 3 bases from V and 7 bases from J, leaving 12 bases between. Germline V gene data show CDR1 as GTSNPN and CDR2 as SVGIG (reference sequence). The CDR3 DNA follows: TGTGCCTGGAGGGAACTCCCGGGTGAAAAACTGTTTTTT. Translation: CAWRELPGEKLFF.

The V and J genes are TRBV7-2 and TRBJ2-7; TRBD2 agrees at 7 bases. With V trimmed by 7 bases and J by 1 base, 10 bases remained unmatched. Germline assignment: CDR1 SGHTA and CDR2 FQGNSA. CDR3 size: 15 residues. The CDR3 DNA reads TGTGCCAGCACCCGGAGGGTAGCGGGTTCCTACGAGCAGTACTTC. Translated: CASTRRVAGSYEQYF.

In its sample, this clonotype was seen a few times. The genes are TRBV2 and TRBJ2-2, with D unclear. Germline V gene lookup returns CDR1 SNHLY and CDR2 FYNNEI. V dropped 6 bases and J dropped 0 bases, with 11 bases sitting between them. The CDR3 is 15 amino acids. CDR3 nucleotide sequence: TGTGCCAGCAGGTTTTGGACCACGAACACCGGGGAGCTGTTTTTT. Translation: CASRFWTTNTGELFF. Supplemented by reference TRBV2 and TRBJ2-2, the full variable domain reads EPEVTQTPSHQVTQMGQEVILRCVPISNHLYFYWYRQILGQKVEFLVSFYNNEISEKSEIFDDQFSVERPDGSNFTLKIRSTKLEDSAMYFCASRFWTTNTGELFFGEGSRLTVL.

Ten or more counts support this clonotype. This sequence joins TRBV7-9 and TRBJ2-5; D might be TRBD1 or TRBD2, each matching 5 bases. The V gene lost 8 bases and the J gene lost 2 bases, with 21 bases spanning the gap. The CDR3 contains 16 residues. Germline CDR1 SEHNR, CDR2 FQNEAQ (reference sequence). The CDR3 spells CASAERGDGIQETQYF. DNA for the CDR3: TGTGCCAGCGCTGAAAGAGGGGACGGCATTCAAGAGACCCAGTACTTC.

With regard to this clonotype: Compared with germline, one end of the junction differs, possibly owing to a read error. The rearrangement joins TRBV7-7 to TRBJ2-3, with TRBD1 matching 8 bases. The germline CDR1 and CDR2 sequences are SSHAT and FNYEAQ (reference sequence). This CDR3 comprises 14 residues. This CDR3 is CAGSLGQGTDTQYF. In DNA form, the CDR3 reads TGTGCCGGCAGCCTCGGACAGGGAACAGATACGCAGTATTTT.

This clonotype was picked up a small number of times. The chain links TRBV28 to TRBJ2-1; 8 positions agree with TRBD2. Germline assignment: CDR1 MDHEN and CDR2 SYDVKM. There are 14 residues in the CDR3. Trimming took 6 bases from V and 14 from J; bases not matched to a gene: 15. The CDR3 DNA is TGTGCCAGCAGCCACCCGAGTAGCGGGGTCCGGGAGTTCTTC. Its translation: CASSHPSSGVREFF.

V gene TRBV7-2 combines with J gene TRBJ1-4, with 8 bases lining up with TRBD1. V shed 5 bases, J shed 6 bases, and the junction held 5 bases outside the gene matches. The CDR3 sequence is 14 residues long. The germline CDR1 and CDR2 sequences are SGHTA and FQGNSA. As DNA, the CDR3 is TGTGCCAGCAGCCCCGACAGGGGTCATGAAAAACTGTTTTTT. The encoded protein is CASSPDRGHEKLFF.

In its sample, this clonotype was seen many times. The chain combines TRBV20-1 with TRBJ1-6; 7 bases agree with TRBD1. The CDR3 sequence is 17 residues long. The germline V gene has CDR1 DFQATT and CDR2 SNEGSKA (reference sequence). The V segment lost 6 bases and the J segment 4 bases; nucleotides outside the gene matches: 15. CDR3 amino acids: CSASKNPGTAYNSPLHF. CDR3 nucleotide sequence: TGCAGTGCCTCGAAGAACCCCGGGACAGCTTATAATTCACCCCTCCACTTT.

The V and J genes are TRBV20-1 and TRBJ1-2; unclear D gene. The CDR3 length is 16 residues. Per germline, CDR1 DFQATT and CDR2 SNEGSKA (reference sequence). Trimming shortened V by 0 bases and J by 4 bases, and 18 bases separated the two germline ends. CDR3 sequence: CSARDRVGSVIYGYTF. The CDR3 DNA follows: TGCAGTGCTAGAGACCGGGTGGGATCGGTAATCTATGGCTACACCTTC.

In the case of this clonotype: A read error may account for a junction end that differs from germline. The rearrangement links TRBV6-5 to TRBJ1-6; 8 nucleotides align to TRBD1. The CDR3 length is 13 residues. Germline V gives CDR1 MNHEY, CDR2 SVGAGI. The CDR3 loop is CASSSDRGRPPHF. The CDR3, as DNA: TGTGCCAGCAGTTCAGACAGGGGCCGGCCCCCCCACTTT.

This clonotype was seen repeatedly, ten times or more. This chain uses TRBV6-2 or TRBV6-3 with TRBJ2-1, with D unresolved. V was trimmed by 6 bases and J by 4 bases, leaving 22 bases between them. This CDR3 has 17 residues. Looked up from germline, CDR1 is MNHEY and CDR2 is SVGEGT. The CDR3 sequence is CASSPYRAGQTYNEQFF. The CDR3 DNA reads TGTGCCAGCAGCCCCTACCGGGCCGGGCAAACATACAATGAGCAGTTCTTC.

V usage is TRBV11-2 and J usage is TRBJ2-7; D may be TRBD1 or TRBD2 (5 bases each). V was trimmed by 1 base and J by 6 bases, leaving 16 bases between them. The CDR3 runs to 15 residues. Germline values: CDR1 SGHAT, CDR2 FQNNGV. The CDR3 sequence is CASSLVGTGGPEQYF. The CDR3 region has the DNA TGTGCCAGCAGCTTAGTGGGAACAGGAGGTCCCGAGCAGTACTTC.

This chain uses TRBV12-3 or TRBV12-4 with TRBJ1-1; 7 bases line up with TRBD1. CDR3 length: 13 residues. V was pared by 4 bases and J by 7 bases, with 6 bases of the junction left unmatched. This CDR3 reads CASSSGQRDEAFF. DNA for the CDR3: TGTGCCAGCAGTTCGGGACAGCGAGATGAAGCTTTCTTT.

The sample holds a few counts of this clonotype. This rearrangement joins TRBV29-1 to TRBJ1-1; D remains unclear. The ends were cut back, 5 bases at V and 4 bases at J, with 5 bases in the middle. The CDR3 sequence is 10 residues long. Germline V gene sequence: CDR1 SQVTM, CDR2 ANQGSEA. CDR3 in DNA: TGCAGCGTTTTGGGCACTGAAGCTTTCTTT. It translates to CSVLGTEAFF.

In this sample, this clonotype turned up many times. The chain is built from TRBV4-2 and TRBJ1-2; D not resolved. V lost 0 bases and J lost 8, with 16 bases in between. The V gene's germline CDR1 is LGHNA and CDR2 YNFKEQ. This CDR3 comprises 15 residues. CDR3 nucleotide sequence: TGTGCCAGCAGCCAAGACCCGGCGGGGATGGGGGGCTACACCTTC. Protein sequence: CASSQDPAGMGGYTF.

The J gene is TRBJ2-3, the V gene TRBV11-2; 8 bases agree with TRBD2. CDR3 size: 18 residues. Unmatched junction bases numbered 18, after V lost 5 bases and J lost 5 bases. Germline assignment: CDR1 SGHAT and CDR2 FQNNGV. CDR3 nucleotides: TGTGCCAGCAGCCCACTCCCTAGGACGGGGGGGGCGGTAGATACGCAGTATTTT. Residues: CASSPLPRTGGAVDTQYF. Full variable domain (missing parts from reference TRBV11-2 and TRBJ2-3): EAGVAQSPRYKIIEKRQSVAFWCNPISGHATLYWYQQILGQGPKLLIQFQNNGVVDDSQLPKDRFSAERLKGVDSTLKIQPAKLEDSAVYLCASSPLPRTGGAVDTQYFGPGTRLTVL.

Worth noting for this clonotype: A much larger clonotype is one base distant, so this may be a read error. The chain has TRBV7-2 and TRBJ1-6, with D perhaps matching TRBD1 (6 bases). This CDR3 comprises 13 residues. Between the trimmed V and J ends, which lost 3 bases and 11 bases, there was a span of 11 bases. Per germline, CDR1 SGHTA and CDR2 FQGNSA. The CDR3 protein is CASSFGGRAPLHF. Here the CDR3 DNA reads TGTGCCAGCAGCTTCGGGGGGCGGGCACCCCTCCACTTT.

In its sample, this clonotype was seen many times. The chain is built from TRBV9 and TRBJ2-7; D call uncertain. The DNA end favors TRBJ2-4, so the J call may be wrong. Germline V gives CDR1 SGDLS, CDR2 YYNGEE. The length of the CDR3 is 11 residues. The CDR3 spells CASSEGNIQYF. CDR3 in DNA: TGTGCCAGCAGCGAAGGGAACATTCAGTACTTC.

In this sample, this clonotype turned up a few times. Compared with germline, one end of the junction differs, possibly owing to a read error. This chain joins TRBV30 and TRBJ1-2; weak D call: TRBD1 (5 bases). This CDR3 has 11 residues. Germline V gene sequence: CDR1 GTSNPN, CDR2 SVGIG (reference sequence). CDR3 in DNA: TGTGCCCGGAGTGTCAAGGGGGGCTACACCTTC. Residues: CARSVKGGYTF. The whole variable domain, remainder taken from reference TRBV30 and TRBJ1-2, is SQTIHQWPATLVQPVGSPLSLECTVEGTSNPNLYWYRQAAGRGLQLLFYSVGIGQISSEVPQNLSASRPQDRQFILSSKKLLLSDSGFYLCARSVKGGYTFGSGTRLTVV.

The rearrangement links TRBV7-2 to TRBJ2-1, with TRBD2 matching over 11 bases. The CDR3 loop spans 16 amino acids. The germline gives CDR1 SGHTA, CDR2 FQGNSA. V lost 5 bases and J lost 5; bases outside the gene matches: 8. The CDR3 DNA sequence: TGTGCCAGCAGCAACCTCGGGACTAGCGGAAACAATGAGCAGTTCTTC. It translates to CASSNLGTSGNNEQFF.

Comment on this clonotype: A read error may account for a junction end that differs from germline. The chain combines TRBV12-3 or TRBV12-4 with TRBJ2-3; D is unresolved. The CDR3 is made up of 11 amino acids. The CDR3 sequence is CASSIADTEYF. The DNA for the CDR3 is TGTGCCAGCAGTATTGCAGATACGGAGTATTTT.

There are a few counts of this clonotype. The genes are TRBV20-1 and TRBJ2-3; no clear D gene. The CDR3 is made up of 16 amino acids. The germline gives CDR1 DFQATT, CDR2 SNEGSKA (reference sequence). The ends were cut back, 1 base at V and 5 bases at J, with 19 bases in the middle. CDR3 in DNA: TGCAGTGCTAGAGCAATCGGTTCCGAAGTCGGAGATACGCAGTATTTT. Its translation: CSARAIGSEVGDTQYF.

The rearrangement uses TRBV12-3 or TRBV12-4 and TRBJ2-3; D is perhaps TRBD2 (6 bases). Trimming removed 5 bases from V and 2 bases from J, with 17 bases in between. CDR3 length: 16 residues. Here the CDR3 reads CASSARLGGTTDTQYF. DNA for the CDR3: TGTGCCAGCAGTGCCCGGTTGGGAGGCACCACAGATACGCAGTATTTT.

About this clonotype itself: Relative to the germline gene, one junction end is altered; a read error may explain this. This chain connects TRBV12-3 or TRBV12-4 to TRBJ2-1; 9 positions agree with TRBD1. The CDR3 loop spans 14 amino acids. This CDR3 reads CASSLGQGWNEQFF. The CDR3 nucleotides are TGTGCCAGCAGCTTAGGACAGGGGTGGAATGAGCAGTTCTTC.

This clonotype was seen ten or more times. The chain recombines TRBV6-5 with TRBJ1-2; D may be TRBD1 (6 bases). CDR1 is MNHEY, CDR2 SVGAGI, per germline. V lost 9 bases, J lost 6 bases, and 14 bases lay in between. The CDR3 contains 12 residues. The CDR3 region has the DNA TGTGCCAGTCAGGGGATAGATGATGGCTACACCTTC. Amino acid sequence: CASQGIDDGYTF.

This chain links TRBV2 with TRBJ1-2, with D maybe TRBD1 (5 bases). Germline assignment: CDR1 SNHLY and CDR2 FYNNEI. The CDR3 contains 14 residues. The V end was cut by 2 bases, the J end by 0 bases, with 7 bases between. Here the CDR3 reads CASSELGANYGYTF. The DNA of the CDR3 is TGTGCCAGCAGTGAACTAGGGGCTAACTATGGCTACACCTTC.